This entry lists 25 T cell receptor beta chains sequenced from one sample in a study of T cell responses to AZD1222 COVID-19 vaccine. This table comes from immunoSEQ multiplex PCR, and its TCRdb copy is limited to in-frame clones, with some not included. The table shows approximately 97,000 clones, with around 93% occurring only once. Material: peripheral blood, obtained on day 0 of AZD1222 vaccination. The origin of the receptors is an adult in good health.

The CDR3 reads CASSLAVGLGEKLFF. CDR3 DNA: TGCGCCAGCAGCTTGGCCGTGGGGCTGGGGGAAAAACTGTTTTTT. The chain employs TRBV5-1 and TRBJ1-4; weak D call: TRBD1 (5 bases). CDR1 is SGHRS and CDR2 is YFSETQ in the germline V gene. This CDR3 has 15 residues. Trimming shortened V by 0 bases and J by 8 bases, and 14 bases separated the two germline ends.

The chain employs TRBV7-9 and TRBJ1-5; D is possibly TRBD1 (5 bases). CDR1 and CDR2 from the germline V gene are SEHNR and FQNEAQ (reference sequence). The CDR3 runs 15 residues. Trimming took off 3 bases at V and 0 bases at J, with 9 bases between the two ends. The CDR3 DNA reads as TGTGCCAGCAGCTTCGGCAGGGTTAGCAATCAGCCCCAGCATTTT. This gives the protein CASSFGRVSNQPQHF.

CDR3 nucleotides: TGTGCCAGCAGCCTCGCACTGACAGGGATAAACACTGAAGCTTTCTTT. Translation gives CASSLALTGINTEAFF. The chain employs TRBV7-2 and TRBJ1-1, with 7 bases identical to TRBD1. CDR3 size: 16 residues. Trimming removed 5 bases from V and 2 bases from J; junction bases left unmatched: 11. Germline CDR1 reads SGHTA; CDR2 reads FQGNSA.

The rearrangement links TRBV13 to TRBJ1-1; no firm D call. Germline lookup yields CDR1 PRHDT and CDR2 FYEKMQ (reference sequence). The CDR3 covers 17 residues. Trimming removed 6 bases at V and 4 bases at J, with 24 bases between. The CDR3 DNA is TGTGCCAGCAGTCGACTATGGTTTGGTGATGAGAGCACTGAAGCTTTCTTT. Protein product: CASSRLWFGDESTEAFF.

The rearrangement uses TRBV12-5 and TRBJ1-2; unclear D gene. V lost 3 bases and J lost 8, with 4 bases in between. The V gene's germline CDR1 is LGHNT and CDR2 FRNRAP. This CDR3 is built from 10 residues. The CDR3 DNA is TGTGCTAGTGGTTTCGAGGGCTACACCTTC. It is translated as CASGFEGYTF.

In its sample, this clone was seen once. V usage is TRBV6-4 and J usage is TRBJ2-1; D gene uncertain. This CDR3 spans 13 amino acids. Germline V gene sequence: CDR1 MRHNA, CDR2 SNTAGT. V was pared by 0 bases and J by 8 bases, with 8 bases between. CDR3 region: CASSDSPGDEQFF. CDR3 coding DNA: TGTGCCAGCAGTGACTCCCCAGGAGATGAGCAGTTCTTC.

The J gene is TRBJ1-3, the V gene TRBV6-6, with D maybe TRBD1 (6 bases). Per germline, CDR1 MNHNY and CDR2 SVGAGI (reference sequence). V was trimmed by 8 bases and J by 6 bases, leaving 11 bases between them. The length of the CDR3 is 12 residues. The CDR3 DNA sequence: TGTGCCAGCTCCAGGGGAGAAAACACCATATATTTT. This gives the protein CASSRGENTIYF.

The CDR3 region is CAITTGGEDGYTF. The CDR3 nucleotides read TGTGCCATCACGACAGGGGGCGAGGATGGCTACACCTTC. The gene calls are TRBV10-3 and TRBJ1-2; TRBD1 matches 10 bases. The CDR3 loop spans 13 amino acids. Germline CDR1 is ENHRY and CDR2 is SYGVKD. The trim removed 7 bases at V and 6 bases at J, leaving 5 bases unmatched.

V and J are TRBV11-2 and TRBJ1-3, with D possibly being TRBD1 (5 bases). Germline V CDR1 and CDR2: SGHAT, FQNNGV. V was clipped by 3 bases and J by 0 bases, with 15 bases between them. The CDR3 length is 17 residues. Here the CDR3 reads CASSFGASLSSGNTIYF. CDR3 bases: TGTGCCAGCAGCTTCGGGGCAAGCCTAAGCTCTGGAAACACCATATATTTT.

V gene TRBV5-6 combines with J gene TRBJ2-3; D gene uncertain. CDR1 is SGHDT, CDR2 YYEEEE, per germline. V dropped 2 bases and J dropped 0 bases, with 7 bases sitting between them. This CDR3 comprises 14 residues. CDR3 sequence: CASSFSASTDTQYF. Written as DNA, the CDR3 is TGTGCCAGCAGCTTCAGTGCTAGCACAGATACGCAGTATTTT.

The chain is built from TRBV7-2 and TRBJ1-3, with D possibly matching TRBD1 (6 bases). The length of the CDR3 is 16 residues. Trimming removed 5 bases at V and 0 bases at J, with 14 bases between. Looked up from germline, CDR1 is SGHTA and CDR2 is FQGNSA. CDR3 region: CASSLDRLHSGNTIYF. DNA of the CDR3: TGTGCCAGCAGCCTTGACAGGTTACACTCTGGAAACACCATATATTTT.

The chain recombines TRBV5-1 with TRBJ1-1; D might be TRBD1 (6 bases). V gave up 1 base and J gave up 1 base, with 11 bases separating them. Per germline, CDR1 SGHRS and CDR2 YFSETQ. This CDR3 region has 15 residues. The CDR3 nucleotides read TGCGCCAGCAGCTTGCAGGGGCGCGGGAACACTGAAGCTTTCTTT. It translates to CASSLQGRGNTEAFF. The entire variable domain, with the rest obtained from reference TRBV5-1 and TRBJ1-1, is as follows: KAGVTQTPRYLIKTRGQQVTLSCSPISGHRSVSWYQQTPGQGLQFLFEYFSETQRNKGNFPGRFSGRQFSNSRSEMNVSTLELGDSALYLCASSLQGRGNTEAFFGQGTRLTVV.

The chain is built from TRBV7-3 and TRBJ1-2, with TRBD1 matching over 7 bases. Per germline, CDR1 SGHTA and CDR2 FQGTGA. This CDR3 has 14 residues. Germline trimming cut 4 bases from V and 2 bases from J; bases unmatched to any gene: 4. CDR3 region: CASSSKGQNYGYTF. In DNA, the CDR3 is TGTGCCAGCAGCTCCAAGGGACAGAACTATGGCTACACCTTC.

The chain combines TRBV6-6 with TRBJ1-3; tentative D call: TRBD1 (5 bases). Germline V gene data show CDR1 as MNHNY and CDR2 as SVGAGI (reference sequence). CDR3 length: 14 amino acids. V was pared by 7 bases and J by 0 bases, with 10 bases between. CDR3 sequence: CASTPQVSGNTIYF. CDR3 nucleotides: TGTGCCAGCACCCCACAGGTCTCTGGAAACACCATATATTTT.

This clone showed up just once. V is TRBV28 and J is TRBJ2-1; 8 positions match TRBD2. Unmatched junction bases numbered 7, after V lost 8 bases and J lost 1 base. Germline lookup yields CDR1 MDHEN and CDR2 SYDVKM. This CDR3 is 15 amino acids long. The CDR3 DNA is TGTGCCAGCGGGTTATCGGGAGGGTCCTACAATGAGCAGTTCTTC. Its translation is CASGLSGGSYNEQFF.

A few counts support this clone. The sample contains more than one DNA sequence encoding this CDR3. This chain links TRBV19 with TRBJ1-5; D is uncertain. V was shortened by 1 base and J by 5 bases, with 6 bases between the two germline ends. This CDR3 has 13 residues. Germline V gene data show CDR1 as LNHDA and CDR2 as SQIVND (reference sequence). The CDR3 is CASSIGRDQPQHF. CDR3 DNA sequence: TGTGCCAGTAGTATAGGGCGGGATCAGCCCCAGCATTTT.

This clone was counted a single time. The chain couples TRBV7-9 to TRBJ1-5, with D uncertain. The CDR3 has 15 amino acids. Germline V gene lookup returns CDR1 SEHNR and CDR2 FQNEAQ (reference sequence). V was shortened by 5 bases and J by 0 bases, with 11 bases between the two germline ends. In DNA, the CDR3 is TGTGCCAGCAGCCCGGACGGGTCTAGCAATCAGCCCCAGCATTTT. It specifies CASSPDGSSNQPQHF.

The gene calls are TRBV4-2 and TRBJ1-5; D remains unclear. Trimming took 0 bases from V and 5 from J, leaving 5 bases between them. This CDR3 comprises 13 residues. CDR1 and CDR2 (germline): LGHNA, YNFKEQ. CDR3 sequence reads: CASSQDWDQPQHF. CDR3 nucleotides: TGTGCCAGCAGCCAAGATTGGGATCAGCCCCAGCATTTT.

The chain joins TRBV28 to TRBJ1-1, with D possibly matching TRBD1 (6 bases). This CDR3 has 12 amino acids. Germline V lookup: CDR1 MDHEN, CDR2 SYDVKM. V was cut by 3 bases and J by 12 bases, with 14 bases left in between. CDR3 residues: CASSLGGRMSFF. CDR3 nucleotides: TGTGCCAGCAGTTTGGGGGGGCGCATGTCTTTCTTT.

The chain carries TRBV7-9 and TRBJ2-1; the D gene is possibly TRBD2 (5 bases). This CDR3 is built from 14 residues. Trimming stripped 5 bases from V and 6 bases from J, with 14 bases between. Germline V gives CDR1 SEHNR, CDR2 FQNEAQ (reference sequence). CDR3 sequence: CASSPRTGSNEQFF. CDR3 sequence (DNA): TGTGCCAGCAGCCCGAGGACGGGGAGCAATGAGCAGTTCTTC.

The CDR3 region has the DNA TGTGCCAGCAGCTTGGACAGGGGAGTCAATCAGCCCCAGCATTTT. The encoded protein is CASSLDRGVNQPQHF. V is TRBV7-2 and J is TRBJ1-5; 9 bases fit TRBD1. Losses at the gene ends were 3 bases for V and 3 bases for J; bases not matched to a gene: 3. The CDR3 totals 15 residues. The germline V gene encodes CDR1 SGHTA and CDR2 FQGNSA.

This CDR3 reads CASSLAAQGGTEAFF. The DNA for the CDR3 is TGCGCCAGCAGCTTGGCCGCGCAGGGTGGGACTGAAGCTTTCTTT. The V and J genes are TRBV5-1 and TRBJ1-1, with D possibly being TRBD1 (5 bases). The CDR3 length is 15 residues. CDR1 and CDR2 from the germline V gene are SGHRS and YFSETQ. The germline V and J ends were trimmed by 0 bases and 5 bases, with 14 bases remaining between them.

The chain uses TRBV5-1 and TRBJ2-7, with a tentative D call TRBD2 (7 bases). The CDR3 runs 15 residues. Trimming took off 4 bases at V and 6 bases at J, with 20 bases between the two ends. CDR1 is SGHRS, CDR2 YFSETQ, per germline. This CDR3 reads CASSEGVAGVSEQYF. The CDR3 DNA follows: TGCGCCAGCAGCGAGGGGGTTGCGGGAGTTTCCGAGCAGTACTTC.

This clone was seen just once. The chain uses TRBV19 and TRBJ2-2; D may be TRBD2 (6 bases). Trimming took 7 bases from V and 5 from J, leaving 17 bases between them. Germline-derived CDR1 and CDR2 are LNHDA and SQIVND (reference sequence). The CDR3 extends over 15 amino acids. The CDR3 loop reads CASKSVAGGTGELFF. CDR3 DNA sequence: TGTGCCAGTAAAAGCGTGGCAGGAGGGACCGGGGAGCTGTTTTTT. Looking up the rest from reference TRBV19 and TRBJ2-2 gives the full variable domain: DGGITQSPKYLFRKEGQNVTLSCEQNLNHDAMYWYRQDPGQGLRLIYYSQIVNDFQKGDIAEGYSVSREKKESFPLTVTSAQKNPTAFYLCASKSVAGGTGELFFGEGSRLTVL.

The chain recombines TRBV3-1 (or the pseudogene TRBV3-2) with TRBJ2-1; D is uncertain. The germline gives CDR1 LGHDT, CDR2 YNNKEL (reference sequence). The CDR3 consists of 15 residues. V lost 1 base, J lost 6 bases, and 13 bases lay in between. Here the CDR3 DNA reads TGTGCCAGCAGCCAAGTAACTGACTTTTTCAATGAGCAGTTCTTC. Translated, it gives CASSQVTDFFNEQFF.